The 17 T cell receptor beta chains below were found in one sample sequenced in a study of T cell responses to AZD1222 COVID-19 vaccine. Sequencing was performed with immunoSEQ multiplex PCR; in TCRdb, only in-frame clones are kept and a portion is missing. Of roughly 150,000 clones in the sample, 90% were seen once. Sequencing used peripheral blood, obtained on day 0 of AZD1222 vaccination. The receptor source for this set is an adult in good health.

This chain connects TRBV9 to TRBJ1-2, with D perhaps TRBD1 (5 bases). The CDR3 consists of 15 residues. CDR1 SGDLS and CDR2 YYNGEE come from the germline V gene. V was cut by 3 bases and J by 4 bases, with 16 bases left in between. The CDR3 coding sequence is TGTGCCAGCAGCGAGGGACTTCAGATTGGCTATGGCTACACCTTC. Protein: CASSEGLQIGYGYTF. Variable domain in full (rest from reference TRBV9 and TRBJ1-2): DSGVTQTPKHLITATGQRVTLRCSPRSGDLSVYWYQQSLDQGLQFLIQYYNGEERAKGNILERFSAQQFPDLHSELNLSSLELGDSALYFCASSEGLQIGYGYTFGSGTRLTVV.

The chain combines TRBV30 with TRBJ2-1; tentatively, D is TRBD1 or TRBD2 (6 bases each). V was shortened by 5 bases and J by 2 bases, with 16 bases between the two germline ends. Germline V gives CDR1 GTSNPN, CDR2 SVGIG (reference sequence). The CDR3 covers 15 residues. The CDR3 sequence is CAWDSERGAYNEQFF. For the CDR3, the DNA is TGTGCCTGGGACTCAGAAAGGGGGGCCTACAATGAGCAGTTCTTC.

The DNA for the CDR3 is TGTGCCAGCTCAGAGTCTGGGTGGGGTCAAGAAAATGAGCAGTTCTTC. Translation: CASSESGWGQENEQFF. The chain has TRBV18 and TRBJ2-1; D remains ambiguous. V was clipped by 5 bases and J by 7 bases, with 21 bases between them. The V gene's germline CDR1 is KGHSH and CDR2 LQKENI. The length of the CDR3 is 16 residues.

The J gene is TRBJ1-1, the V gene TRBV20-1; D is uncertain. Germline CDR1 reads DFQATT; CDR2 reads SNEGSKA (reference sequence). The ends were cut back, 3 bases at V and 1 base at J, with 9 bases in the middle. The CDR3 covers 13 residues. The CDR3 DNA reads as TGCAGTGCTAGTCCACACCCGAACACTGAAGCTTTCTTT. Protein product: CSASPHPNTEAFF.

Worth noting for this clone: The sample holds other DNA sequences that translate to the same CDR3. CDR3 coding DNA: TGTGCCACCAGTGATTTGAACAGCTACAATGAGCAGTTCTTC. It yields the protein CATSDLNSYNEQFF. The chain carries TRBV24-1 and TRBJ2-1; no firm D call. Germline CDR1 and CDR2: KGHDR and SFDVKD. Trimming left V 0 bases short and J 3 bases short, with 5 bases between. The CDR3 loop spans 14 amino acids.

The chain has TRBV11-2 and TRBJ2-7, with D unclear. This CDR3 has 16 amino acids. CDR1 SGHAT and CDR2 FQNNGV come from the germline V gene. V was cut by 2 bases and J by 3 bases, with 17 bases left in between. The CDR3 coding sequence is TGTGCCAGCAGCTTAATCACAGTCCAACCGAGCTACGAGCAGTACTTC. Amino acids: CASSLITVQPSYEQYF.

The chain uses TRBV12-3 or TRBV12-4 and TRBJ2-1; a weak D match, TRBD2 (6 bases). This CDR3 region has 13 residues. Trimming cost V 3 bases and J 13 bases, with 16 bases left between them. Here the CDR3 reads CASSFQDRTKQFF. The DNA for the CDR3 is TGTGCCAGCAGTTTTCAGGATCGGACTAAACAGTTCTTC.

The CDR3 loop is CASSFVRGSDYGYTF. The CDR3 coding sequence is TGTGCCAGCAGTTTTGTGAGAGGATCAGACTATGGCTACACCTTC. The V and J genes are TRBV28 and TRBJ1-2; D remains unclear. V lost 3 bases and J lost 3, with 14 bases in between. The CDR3 runs to 15 residues. Germline V gives CDR1 MDHEN, CDR2 SYDVKM.

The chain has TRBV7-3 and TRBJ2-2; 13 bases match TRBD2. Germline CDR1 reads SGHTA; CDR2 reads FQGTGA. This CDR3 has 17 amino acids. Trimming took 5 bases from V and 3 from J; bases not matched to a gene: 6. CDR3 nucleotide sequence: TGTGCCAGCAGCCGAACAGGACTAGCGGGAGACACCGGGGAGCTGTTTTTT. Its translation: CASSRTGLAGDTGELFF.

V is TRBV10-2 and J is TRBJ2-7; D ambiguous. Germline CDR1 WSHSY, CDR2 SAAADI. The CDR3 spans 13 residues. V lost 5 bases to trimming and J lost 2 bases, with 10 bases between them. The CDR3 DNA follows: TGCGCCAGCAGTTCCGGGCCCCCCTACGAGCAGTACTTC. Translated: CASSSGPPYEQYF.

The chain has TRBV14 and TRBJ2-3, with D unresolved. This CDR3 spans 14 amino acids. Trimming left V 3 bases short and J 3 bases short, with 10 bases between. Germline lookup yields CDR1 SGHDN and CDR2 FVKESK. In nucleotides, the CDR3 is TGTGCCAGCAGCCAGCCCCCCCTGACAGATACGCAGTATTTT. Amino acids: CASSQPPLTDTQYF. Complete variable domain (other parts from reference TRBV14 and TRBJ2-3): EAGVTQFPSHSVIEKGQTVTLRCDPISGHDNLYWYRRVMGKEIKFLLHFVKESKQDESGMPNNRFLAERTGGTYSTLKVQPAELEDSGVYFCASSQPPLTDTQYFGPGTRLTVL.

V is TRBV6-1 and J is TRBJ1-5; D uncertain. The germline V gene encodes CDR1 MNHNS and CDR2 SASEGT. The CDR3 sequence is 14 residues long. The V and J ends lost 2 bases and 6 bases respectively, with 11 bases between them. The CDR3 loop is CASSESGVIQPQHF. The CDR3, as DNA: TGTGCCAGCAGTGAATCCGGGGTGATTCAGCCCCAGCATTTT.

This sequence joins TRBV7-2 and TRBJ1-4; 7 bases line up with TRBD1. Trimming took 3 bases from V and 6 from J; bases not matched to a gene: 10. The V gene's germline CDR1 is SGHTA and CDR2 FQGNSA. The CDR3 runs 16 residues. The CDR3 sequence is CASSLYPGQMDEKLFF. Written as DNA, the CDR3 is TGTGCCAGCAGCTTGTACCCGGGACAGATGGATGAAAAACTGTTTTTT.

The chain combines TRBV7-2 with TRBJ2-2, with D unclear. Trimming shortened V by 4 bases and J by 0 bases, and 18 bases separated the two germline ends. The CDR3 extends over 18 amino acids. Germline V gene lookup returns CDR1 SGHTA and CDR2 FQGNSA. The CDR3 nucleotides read TGTGCCAGCAGCTCCCCTAAGGTGACAAGGCCGAACACCGGGGAGCTGTTTTTT. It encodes CASSSPKVTRPNTGELFF.

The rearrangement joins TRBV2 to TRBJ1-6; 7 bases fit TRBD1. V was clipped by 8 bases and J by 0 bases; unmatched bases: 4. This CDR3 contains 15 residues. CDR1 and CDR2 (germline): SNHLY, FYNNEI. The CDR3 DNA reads TGTGCCAGCGAGGGGGCCAGCTCCTATAATTCACCCCTCCACTTT. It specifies CASEGASSYNSPLHF. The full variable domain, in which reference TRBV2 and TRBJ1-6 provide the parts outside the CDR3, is EPEVTQTPSHQVTQMGQEVILRCVPISNHLYFYWYRQILGQKVEFLVSFYNNEISEKSEIFDDQFSVERPDGSNFTLKIRSTKLEDSAMYFCASEGASSYNSPLHFGNGTRLTVT.

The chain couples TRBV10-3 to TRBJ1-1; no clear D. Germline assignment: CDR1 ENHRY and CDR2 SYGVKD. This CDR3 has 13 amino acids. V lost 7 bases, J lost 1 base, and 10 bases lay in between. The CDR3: CAITGPENTEAFF. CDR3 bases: TGTGCCATCACCGGACCGGAGAACACTGAAGCTTTCTTT.

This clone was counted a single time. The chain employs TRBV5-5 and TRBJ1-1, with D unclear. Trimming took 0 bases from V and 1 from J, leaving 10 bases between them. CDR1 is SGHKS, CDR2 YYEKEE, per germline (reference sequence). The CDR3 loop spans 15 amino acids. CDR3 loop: CASSLVGTQNTEAFF. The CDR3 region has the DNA TGTGCCAGCAGCTTGGTAGGCACACAGAACACTGAAGCTTTCTTT. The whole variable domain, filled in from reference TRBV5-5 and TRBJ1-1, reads DAGVTQSPTHLIKTRGQQVTLRCSPISGHKSVSWYQQVLGQGPQFIFQYYEKEERGRGNFPDRFSARQFPNYSSELNVNALLLGDSALYLCASSLVGTQNTEAFFGQGTRLTVV.